The 21 T cell receptor beta chains in this list originate from one sample, sequenced in a study of T cells in women clearing cervical HPV infection. This table comes from immunoSEQ multiplex PCR, and its TCRdb copy is limited to in-frame clones, with some not included. The sample totals around 37,000 clones; its top ten clones hold approximately 6.4%. Sequencing was carried out using blood buffy coat. The receptor set was obtained from a woman between 18 and 70 years old with a cervical HPV16 infection that either progressed to CIN3+ or cleared (not recorded which).

Turning to this clone: The CDR3 end falls 3 residues outside the read, so it is completed with the germline J gene. The V and J genes are TRBV7-3 and TRBJ2-2; D may be TRBD1 (5 bases). Germline V lookup: CDR1 SGHTA, CDR2 FQGTGA. The V and J ends lost 2 bases and 7 bases respectively, with 14 bases between them. CDR3 length: 15 amino acids. The DNA read from the CDR3 is TGTGCCAGCAGCTTACTGGCAGGGTCGGTCGGGGAG. Encoded protein: CASSLLAGSVGE. The entire CDR3 protein reads CASSLLAGSVGELFF.

Turning to this clone: The observed sequence ends 3 residues before the CDR3 terminus, with the missing tail filled in from the germline J gene. The chain carries TRBV28 and TRBJ2-4; weak D call: TRBD1 (5 bases). The CDR3 consists of 15 residues. Germline CDR1 and CDR2: MDHEN and SYDVKM. The CDR3 loop reads CASSQIPDSQVVQYF. CDR3 DNA (partial): TGTGCCAGCAGTCAAATTCCCGACTCACAGGTCGTT.

To note about this clone: The sequenced fragment ends 3 residues before the CDR3 boundary, so the rest is inferred from the germline J gene. The chain recombines TRBV30 with TRBJ1-2, with a weak D call TRBD1 (5 bases). This CDR3 has 16 amino acids. In germline, CDR1 is GTSNPN, CDR2 SVGIG (reference sequence). The sequenced CDR3 bases are TGTGCCTGGAAATGGGCTAGCGGGGACCCTTCCTACGAC. It yields the protein CAWKWASGDPSYD. In full, the CDR3 reads CAWKWASGDPSYDYTF.

Remarks on this clone: Read coverage stops 3 residues before the CDR3 terminus; the germline J gene supplies the remainder. The V and J genes are TRBV2 and TRBJ2-3; 8 bases are shared with TRBD1. The germline gives CDR1 SNHLY, CDR2 FYNNEI. J lost 3 bases, V lost 5 bases, and 10 bases had no gene match. This CDR3 is built from 16 residues. This chain's CDR3 is CASSYAGGEGTDTQYF. Partial CDR3 DNA: TGTGCCAGCAGTTACGCAGGGGGCGAAGGTACAGATACG.

Points on this clone: The CDR3 extends 3 residues past the end of the read, so its final part is completed from the germline J gene. The V gene is TRBV7-2, the J gene TRBJ1-4, with D unresolved. This CDR3 is 15 amino acids long. Germline V gene sequence: CDR1 SGHTA, CDR2 FQGNSA. Partial CDR3 DNA: TGTGCCAGCAGCTTAGGCAGGTCCGATAATTCACCA. Protein product: CASSLGRSDNSP. The entire CDR3 sequence reads CASSLGRSDNSPLFF.

Comment on this clone: The read gets to within 3 residues of the CDR3 end, and the germline J gene fills in the rest. This chain joins TRBV20-1 and TRBJ2-7; no definite D call. V was cut by 1 base and J by 5 bases, with 9 bases left in between. There are 12 residues in the CDR3. Germline assignment: CDR1 DFQATT and CDR2 SNEGSKA (reference sequence). CDR3 DNA (partial): TGCAGTGCTAGAGGGGCGAGTAACGAG. This gives the protein CSARGASNE. From start to end, the CDR3 is CSARGASNEQYF.

In the case of this clone: The read ends 3 residues shy of where the CDR3 ends; the end is completed using the germline J gene. The J gene is TRBJ1-5, the V gene TRBV18, with D perhaps matching TRBD1 (5 bases). V gave up 6 bases and J gave up 4 bases, with 16 bases separating them. The CDR3 runs 15 residues. Germline V gene lookup returns CDR1 KGHSH and CDR2 LQKENI. The CDR3 is CASSETWGGNQPQHF. The part of the CDR3 DNA that was read is TGTGCCAGCTCTGAGACATGGGGGGGTAATCAGCCC.

About this clone itself: The sequenced fragment ends 3 residues before the CDR3 boundary, so the rest is inferred from the germline J gene. The genes are TRBV30 and TRBJ1-6; 8 bases are shared with TRBD1. With V trimmed by 3 bases and J by 5 bases, 3 bases remained unmatched. The CDR3 extends over 14 amino acids. CDR1 is GTSNPN and CDR2 is SVGIG in the germline V gene (reference sequence). The CDR3 sequence: CAWSPDRDNSPLHF. CDR3 DNA, as far as it was read: TGTGCCTGGAGCCCGGACAGGGATAATTCACCC.

As regards this clone: The read ends 3 residues early relative to the CDR3; the germline J gene fills the gap. The V call is TRBV20-1, the J call TRBJ2-7; D is unresolved. Germline V CDR1 and CDR2: DFQATT, SNEGSKA (reference sequence). Trimming removed 2 bases at V and 4 bases at J, with 15 bases between. CDR3 size: 14 residues. The sequenced CDR3 bases are TGCAGTGCTAGACTAGATCCGAGACCTTACGAG. This gives the protein CSARLDPRPYE. The whole CDR3 protein reads CSARLDPRPYEQYF.

The CDR3 sequence: CASARDTSTDTQYF. Incomplete CDR3 DNA: TGTGCCAGCGCACGGGACACTAGCACAGATACG. The chain joins TRBV18 to TRBJ2-3, with D perhaps TRBD1 (6 bases). The read gets to within 3 residues of the CDR3 end, and the germline J gene fills in the rest. Deletions cut 8 bases from V and 0 bases from J, with 12 bases between. CDR3 length: 14 amino acids. CDR1 is KGHSH and CDR2 is LQKENI in the germline V gene.

CDR3 in amino acids: CSADTGYAYEQYF. The part of the CDR3 DNA that was read is TGCAGTGCAGACACAGGGTACGCCTACGAG. The chain recombines TRBV20-1 with TRBJ2-7; a possible D gene is TRBD1 (6 bases). The read finishes 3 residues shy of the CDR3 end, and the germline J gene is used to complete it. CDR1 is DFQATT and CDR2 is SNEGSKA in the germline V gene (reference sequence). The ends were cut back, 6 bases at V and 2 bases at J, with 14 bases in the middle. The CDR3 has 13 residues.

Worth noting for this clone: The missing CDR3 end, 3 residues past where the read stops, is filled in from the germline J gene. This chain joins TRBV18 and TRBJ1-1; a weak D match, TRBD1 (5 bases). The CDR3 contains 14 residues. Germline loops: CDR1 KGHSH, CDR2 LQKENI. Deletions cut 2 bases from V and 3 bases from J, with 10 bases between. The sequenced part of the CDR3 DNA is TGTGCCAGCTCACCAGGGAGGGGTTACACTGAA. Translating gives CASSPGRGYTE. The full CDR3 protein is CASSPGRGYTEAFF.

Remarks on this clone: The missing CDR3 end, 3 residues past where the read stops, is filled in from the germline J gene. V is TRBV7-9 and J is TRBJ1-1; D is undetermined. Germline loops: CDR1 SEHNR, CDR2 FQNEAQ (reference sequence). CDR3 size: 12 residues. CDR3 loop: CASSLATPQAFF. CDR3 DNA (partial): TGTGCCAGCAGCTTAGCTACCCCTCAG.

Points on this clone: Compared with germline, one end of the junction differs, possibly owing to a read error. Read sequence stops 3 residues before the CDR3 end, and the germline J gene provides the missing end. The gene calls are TRBV7-3 and TRBJ2-3, with D tentatively TRBD1 (7 bases). The CDR3 contains 16 residues. Germline V lookup: CDR1 SGHTA, CDR2 FQGTGA. The CDR3 here is CASSFGGSGTAYTQYF. The part of the CDR3 DNA that was read is TGTGCCAGTAGCTTCGGGGGTTCCGGGACAGCCTATACG.

In the case of this clone: The read falls 3 residues short of the CDR3 end, and the missing part is taken from the germline J gene. The chain is built from TRBV23-1 and TRBJ1-2; maybe TRBD1 (5 bases). Being an ORF, TRBV23-1 has a function that is uncertain. The CDR3 totals 18 residues. The part of the CDR3 DNA that was read is TGCGCCAGCAGCCCCCCGGGGGATCGGGTTAATAGTACAGATACC. This sequence encodes CASSPPGDRVNSTDT. The full CDR3 reads CASSPPGDRVNSTDTYTF.

On this clone itself: The read terminates 3 residues before the CDR3 end, so the remaining end is supplied by the germline J gene. The V call is TRBV20-1, the J call TRBJ2-1; D may be TRBD2 (5 bases). The ends were cut back, 1 base at V and 2 bases at J, with 12 bases in the middle. This CDR3 has 15 amino acids. In germline, CDR1 is DFQATT, CDR2 SNEGSKA (reference sequence). Incomplete CDR3 DNA: TGCAGTGCTAGAGTCAGCGGCGGAACCTACAATGAG. Translated: CSARVSGGTYNE. The CDR3 reads in full as CSARVSGGTYNEQFF.

Turning to this clone: The sequence runs out 3 residues before the end of the CDR3; the remainder is reconstructed from the germline J gene. V gene TRBV19 combines with J gene TRBJ1-5; D is undetermined. Trimming took 6 bases from V and 0 from J, leaving 3 bases between them. From germline, CDR1 is LNHDA and CDR2 SQIVND (reference sequence). This CDR3 spans 12 amino acids. This CDR3 is CASSYSNQPQHF. Incomplete CDR3 DNA: TGTGCCAGTAGCTATAGCAATCAGCCC.

On this clone itself: The read gets to within 3 residues of the CDR3 end, and the germline J gene fills in the rest. The V and J genes are TRBV6-1 and TRBJ2-1, with D unclear. The germline V and J ends were trimmed by 4 bases and 0 bases, with 10 bases remaining between them. Germline CDR1 and CDR2: MNHNS and SASEGT. The CDR3 runs 15 residues. The CDR3 spells CASSASVFSYNEQFF. CDR3 DNA (partial): TGTGCCAGCAGTGCTTCCGTTTTCTCCTACAATGAG.

Of note for this clone: With the read ending 3 residues before the CDR3 end, the germline J gene is used to fill in that end. V and J are TRBV20-1 and TRBJ1-1; D not resolved. Trimming took off 6 bases at V and 4 bases at J, with 9 bases between the two ends. From germline, CDR1 is DFQATT and CDR2 SNEGSKA (reference sequence). CDR3 length equals 11 residues. CDR3 DNA, as far as it was read: TGCAGTGCGGCAGGTTTCACTGAA. This codes for CSAAGFTE. The whole CDR3 region reads CSAAGFTEAFF.

About this clone itself: The CDR3 end is not reached by the read, which stops 3 residues before it; the germline J gene fills it in. V is TRBV6-2 or TRBV6-3 and J is TRBJ1-6; 11 positions match TRBD1. Losses at the gene ends were 6 bases for V and 9 bases for J; bases not matched to a gene: 10. The CDR3 spans 16 residues. Germline assignment: CDR1 MNHEY and CDR2 SVGEGT. The CDR3 sequence is CASSPSSGTGGSPLHF. CDR3 DNA, as far as it was read: TGTGCCAGCAGCCCATCGTCCGGGACAGGGGGTTCACCC.

Comment on this clone: The read ends 3 residues shy of where the CDR3 ends; the end is completed using the germline J gene. The rearrangement uses TRBV7-3 and TRBJ2-3, with 8 bases aligning to TRBD2. The germline V gene encodes CDR1 SGHTA and CDR2 FQGTGA. The length of the CDR3 is 15 residues. Trimming took 4 bases from V and 8 from J; bases not matched to a gene: 11. The CDR3 protein is CASSSSGGREGTQYF. Incomplete CDR3 DNA: TGTGCCAGCAGCTCCTCGGGGGGGCGTGAAGGTACG.